This T cell receptor (beta chain) was documented in a study of blood T cell repertoires in COVID-19. Across the study: COVID-19 samples collected from the United States, Italy and Spain covered acute and convalescent phases.

The CDR3 has 20 amino acids. Germline assignment: CDR1 MGHRA and CDR2 YSYEKL. The J segment lost 8 bases and the V segment lost 3 bases, leaving 19 bases of the junction unmatched. In Seattle, patients joined the study during active infection and were tracked longitudinally. This table comes from immunoSEQ multiplex PCR, and its TCRdb copy is limited to in-frame clones, with some not included. The profile shows under 200,000 clones, more than 75% of them singletons. The rearrangement joins TRBV4-1 to TRBJ2-2; 12 bases line up with TRBD2. The sequence was collected from a woman aged 70 to 79 with COVID-19, enrolled during active disease. Sample: peripheral blood. The CDR3 nucleotides are TGCGCCAGCAGCCACCCAAGGCCTTGGGCTAGCGGGGGGGCAGCAGGGGAGCTGTTTTTT. It encodes CASSHPRPWASGGAAGELFF.